One sample yielded the 22 T cell receptor beta chains listed below, sequenced in a study of CD8 T cells in Susac syndrome. After extraction with the RNeasy kit, roughly 0.5 to 1 ug of the RNA was reverse transcribed using random hexamers. TCRdb reanalysed the immunoSEQ multiplex PCR reads using MiXCR and keeps one entry per CDR3 protein. The sample holds some 400,000 distinct CDR3 sequences, approximately 85% seen once. The sequencing input was CD8+ T cells from PBMCs. Receptors were obtained from a human donor with multiple sclerosis.

The genes are TRBV5-4 and TRBJ1-1; D may be TRBD1 (5 bases). The CDR3 runs 13 residues. With 6 bases removed from V and 4 bases from J, the gap between germline ends came to 13 bases. Germline V CDR1 and CDR2: SGHNT, YYREEE (reference sequence). CDR3 region: CASTTGSSTEAFF. The CDR3 DNA sequence: TGTGCCAGCACTACAGGTTCTTCCACTGAAGCTTTCTTT.

The V call is TRBV4-1, the J call TRBJ2-1; 8 bases line up with TRBD2. This CDR3 has 16 residues. CDR1 MGHRA and CDR2 YSYEKL come from the germline V gene. The V segment lost 0 bases and the J segment 3 bases; nucleotides outside the gene matches: 4. In DNA, the CDR3 is TGCGCCAGCAGCCAAGATTCCAGCGGGGGCTACAATGAGCAGTTCTTC. Encoded protein: CASSQDSSGGYNEQFF.

Regarding this clonotype: A much larger clone lies a single base off, so this may be a read error. This chain joins TRBV6-5 and TRBJ2-7; no firm D call. Germline V gives CDR1 MNHEY, CDR2 SVGAGI. V dropped 2 bases and J dropped 0 bases, with 5 bases sitting between them. This CDR3 has 13 residues. The CDR3 bases are TGTGCCAGCAGTTACGGGATCTCCTACGAGCAGTACTTC. It yields the protein CASSYGISYEQYF.

The chain has TRBV10-3 and TRBJ2-7; TRBD2 matches 11 bases. Germline-derived CDR1 and CDR2 are ENHRY and SYGVKD. J lost 2 bases, V lost 3 bases, and 3 bases had no gene match. This CDR3 is built from 15 residues. Here the CDR3 reads CAISELAGDTYEQYF. CDR3 sequence (DNA): TGTGCCATCAGTGAACTAGCGGGAGACACCTACGAGCAGTACTTC.

The DNA of the CDR3 is TGTGCCACCAGCAGAGATCGGATAGAGGTTAGCACCGGGGAGCTGTTTTTT. Protein product: CATSRDRIEVSTGELFF. V is TRBV15 and J is TRBJ2-2; D ambiguous. The V gene lost 0 bases and the J gene lost 4 bases, with 15 bases spanning the gap. The CDR3 contains 17 residues. CDR1 is LNHNV and CDR2 is YYDKDF in the germline V gene (reference sequence).

In DNA form, the CDR3 reads TGCAGTGCTAGGGAAGCGGGGGATGACTACGAGCAGTACTTC. Protein sequence: CSAREAGDDYEQYF. The chain is built from TRBV20-1 and TRBJ2-7, with 8 bases lining up with TRBD2. V was pared by 3 bases and J by 3 bases, with 7 bases of the junction left unmatched. CDR3 size: 14 residues. Germline V gives CDR1 DFQATT, CDR2 SNEGSKA (reference sequence).

The CDR3 DNA follows: TGTGCCAGCAGTCTCATACAGGGGTCGGTTGAAGCTTTCTTT. It specifies CASSLIQGSVEAFF. This rearrangement joins TRBV13 to TRBJ1-1; 7 bases agree with TRBD1. After removal of 6 bases from V and 7 bases from J, the junction contained 11 bases not matched to a gene. CDR1 and CDR2 from the germline V gene are PRHDT and FYEKMQ (reference sequence). This CDR3 region has 14 residues.

CDR3 residues: CATSDSLGQPQHF. CDR3 nucleotides: TGTGCCACCAGTGATTCCCTAGGGCAGCCCCAGCATTTT. The rearrangement joins TRBV24-1 to TRBJ1-5; D not certain. V lost 2 bases and J lost 7, with 8 bases in between. The CDR3 consists of 13 residues. Germline V gives CDR1 KGHDR, CDR2 SFDVKD.

This chain connects TRBV28 to TRBJ2-7; the match to TRBD2 covers 7 bases. The CDR3 runs to 15 residues. Germline CDR1 and CDR2: MDHEN and SYDVKM. The trim removed 4 bases at V and 3 bases at J, leaving 9 bases unmatched. The CDR3 here is CASSSPRLALYEQYF. CDR3 coding DNA: TGTGCCAGCAGTTCCCCACGACTAGCTCTCTACGAGCAGTACTTC.

The CDR3 coding sequence is TGCGCCAGCAGCTCCGGGGTGAGAGACACTGAAGCTTTCTTT. Translating it yields CASSSGVRDTEAFF. The chain uses TRBV4-1 and TRBJ1-1; no clear D. Germline CDR1 and CDR2: MGHRA and YSYEKL. This CDR3 is 14 amino acids long. V lost 5 bases and J 3 bases, leaving 13 bases between the germline ends.

V and J are TRBV29-1 and TRBJ1-2, with D possibly matching TRBD1 (6 bases). Per the germline V gene, CDR1 is SQVTM and CDR2 is ANQGSEA. The ends were cut back, 6 bases at V and 1 base at J, with 9 bases in the middle. The CDR3 sequence is 12 residues long. The CDR3 coding sequence is TGCAGCGTCTCAGGGGATAACTATGGCTACACCTTC. Translated: CSVSGDNYGYTF.

V and J are TRBV5-1 and TRBJ2-1, with 7 bases that match TRBD2. J gave up 8 bases and V 2 bases, and 10 bases lay outside the gene matches. CDR3 length: 15 residues. Germline V gives CDR1 SGHRS, CDR2 YFSETQ. The CDR3 nucleotides are TGCGCCAGCAGCTTCTTATCGGGGGGTAGCCATGAGCAGTTCTTC. Its protein product is CASSFLSGGSHEQFF.

V gene TRBV11-3 combines with J gene TRBJ2-7; D is undetermined. V lost 5 bases and J 5 bases, leaving 16 bases between the germline ends. The CDR3 is 14 residues long. CDR1 and CDR2 (germline): SGHNT, YENEEA. CDR3 sequence: CASSPKTGWDEQYF. As DNA, the CDR3 is TGTGCCAGCAGCCCAAAGACCGGCTGGGACGAGCAGTACTTC.

This clonotype was picked up a small number of times. This chain links TRBV29-1 with TRBJ2-7; 11 bases map to TRBD2. Germline loops: CDR1 SQVTM, CDR2 ANQGSEA. This CDR3 spans 16 amino acids. V lost 1 base and J lost 2; bases outside the gene matches: 7. In DNA, the CDR3 is TGCAGCGTTGAAGCTAGCGGGAGGACGGGAACCTACGAGCAGTACTTC. Translation: CSVEASGRTGTYEQYF.

The chain joins TRBV7-9 to TRBJ1-2, with D perhaps TRBD1 (5 bases). In germline, CDR1 is SEHNR, CDR2 FQNEAQ (reference sequence). The CDR3 is 13 amino acids. Trimming removed 7 bases from V and 4 bases from J, with 13 bases in between. The CDR3, as DNA: TGTGCCAGCAAAGCCTCGGGGCCCTATGGCTACACCTTC. Translated: CASKASGPYGYTF.

J is TRBJ2-3 and V is TRBV27, with 13 bases identical to TRBD2. CDR1 is MNHEY, CDR2 SMNVEV, per germline (reference sequence). J was trimmed by 5 bases and V by 5 bases; bases with no gene match: 7. The CDR3 has 16 amino acids. CDR3 sequence: CASSLGLAGAVDTQYF. The CDR3 DNA reads TGTGCCAGCAGTCTCGGACTAGCGGGAGCTGTAGATACGCAGTATTTT.

The chain links TRBV6-1 to TRBJ2-1; 8 nucleotides line up with TRBD1. Germline lookup yields CDR1 MNHNS and CDR2 SASEGT. The junction had 12 bases not matched to a gene; V was cut back by 6 bases and J by 5 bases. The CDR3 has 16 residues. The CDR3 protein is CASSRDRGQADNEQFF. In DNA form, the CDR3 reads TGTGCCAGCAGCCGTGACAGGGGACAAGCGGACAATGAGCAGTTCTTC.

The chain recombines TRBV10-2 with TRBJ2-1; TRBD2 aligns across 10 bases. The germline gives CDR1 WSHSY, CDR2 SAAADI. The J segment lost 8 bases and the V segment lost 5 bases, leaving 6 bases of the junction unmatched. The CDR3 is 14 residues long. This CDR3 is CASSLAGEDHEQFF. The DNA of the CDR3 is TGCGCCAGCAGTCTAGCGGGAGAGGACCATGAGCAGTTCTTC.

The chain couples TRBV27 to TRBJ2-2, with 8 nucleotides matching TRBD2. The CDR3 is 17 amino acids. V dropped 0 bases and J dropped 2; count of bases not matched to a gene: 5. Per germline, CDR1 MNHEY and CDR2 SMNVEV (reference sequence). The DNA for the CDR3 is TGTGCCAGCAGTTTATCCCCGGGACTAGGTAACACCGGGGAGCTGTTTTTT. Translated, it gives CASSLSPGLGNTGELFF.

This rearrangement joins TRBV19 to TRBJ2-1, with 8 bases that match TRBD1. This CDR3 has 16 residues. Germline assignment: CDR1 LNHDA and CDR2 SQIVND (reference sequence). V lost 5 bases to trimming and J lost 4 bases; unmatched junction nucleotides: 10. The CDR3, as DNA: TGTGCCAGTAGTCCGCTCCAGGGGGCGAATTACAATGAGCAGTTCTTC. Translating it yields CASSPLQGANYNEQFF.

This clonotype was counted once. The chain combines TRBV7-2 with TRBJ1-1; 8 nucleotides match TRBD1. V lost 2 bases and J lost 5; bases outside the gene matches: 4. The CDR3 length is 14 residues. Germline CDR1 reads SGHTA; CDR2 reads FQGNSA. The CDR3 sequence is CASSLRTGITEAFF. In DNA, the CDR3 is TGTGCCAGCAGCTTACGGACAGGGATTACTGAAGCTTTCTTT.

This chain uses TRBV2 with TRBJ2-3, with D maybe TRBD2 (5 bases). The CDR3 is made up of 12 amino acids. The germline V gene encodes CDR1 SNHLY and CDR2 FYNNEI. CDR3 region: CAITPRGDTQYF. CDR3 DNA: TGTGCTATCACTCCCCGGGGAGATACGCAGTATTTT.